In this sample, the clone carrying this T cell receptor (beta chain) turned up once. Its specificity is unknown. These data belong to a study of vaccination and CD4 T cells after COVID-19. The germline CDR1 and CDR2 sequences are SGHRS and YFSETQ. Deletions cut 1 base from V and 5 bases from J, with 13 bases between. This CDR3 comprises 14 residues. Sequenced with the Oncomine TCR Beta short-read assay was DNA taken from cultured CD4+ T cells. In TCRdb, the PCR reads were re-called with MiXCR into one record per CDR3 protein. The data show around 11,000 distinct CDR3 sequences, around 44% seen once. Stated treatment: approximately nine-day PBMC culture with coronavirus spike peptide pools or control peptides (ViraFEST assay).

The V call is TRBV5-1, the J call TRBJ2-7; a possible D gene is TRBD2 (7 bases). The sample consisted of CD4+ T cells from blood, cultured in vitro. The source is a human donor who had recovered from COVID-19. Here the CDR3 reads CASSLIGGAHEQYF. The CDR3 DNA is TGCGCCAGCAGCTTGATAGGGGGGGCCCACGAGCAGTACTTC.